These 2 T cell receptor beta chains originate from one sample sequenced in a study of T cell repertoires in cytomegalovirus infection. TCRdb analysed the reads with MiXCR anew, one entry per CDR3 protein. Of about 98,000 distinct CDR3 sequences in the sample, 15% to 20% are singletons; the top ten hold approximately 8%. The sequencing sample was made of PBMCs. These receptors were collected from a human donor in good health (CMV status not recorded). Some clones in this sample may be carry-over from other donors' samples.

Many counts were recorded for this clonotype. The V call is TRBV7-2, the J call TRBJ1-6; weak D call: TRBD1 (5 bases). The CDR3 is 16 residues long. CDR1 is SGHTA and CDR2 is FQGNSA in the germline V gene. Trimming took off 1 base at V and 9 bases at J, with 16 bases between the two ends. CDR3 nucleotides: TGTGCCAGCAGCTTAGAAATGGCAGGGCGGGGTTCACCCCTCCACTTT. Protein: CASSLEMAGRGSPLHF. Drawing the rest from reference TRBV7-2 and TRBJ1-6, the complete variable domain is GAGVSQSPSNKVTEKGKDVELRCDPISGHTALYWYRQSLGQGLEFLIYFQGNSAPDKSGLPSDRFSAERTGGSVSTLTIQRTQQEDSAVYLCASSLEMAGRGSPLHFGNGTRLTVT.

This clonotype was seen a few times. The chain combines TRBV2 with TRBJ1-4, with TRBD1 as a possible D gene (6 bases). V lost 2 bases, J lost 7 bases, and 11 bases lay in between. CDR1 and CDR2 from the germline V gene are SNHLY and FYNNEI. CDR3 length equals 14 residues. The chain's CDR3 is CASSENRDSEKLFF. CDR3 nucleotides: TGTGCCAGCAGTGAAAACAGGGACTCTGAAAAACTGTTTTTT.